The present entry profiles one T cell receptor beta chain with its context. Its antigen specificity is not known. Base qualities are not recorded, but no much larger clone differs from it by a single base. The data derive from a study of cytomegalovirus exposure and HLA in healthy donors (dated 2017 in TCRdb). Broadly, across the study: In an earlier analysis of roughly 500 of the donors, around 290 Gb of sequence data and some 100 million unique TCR beta sequences from about 179 million T cells were reported. An early release that covered some 640 HLA-typed donors contained about 300 gigabases of sequencing data and tens of millions of unique TCR sequences. Of the roughly 400 genotyped donors, 65% to 90% fell in the genetic ancestry cluster associated with self-reported Caucasian donors. The aim of the study was to test whether cataloging public T cell receptors could identify signatures of past pathogen exposure. The study profiled the T cell repertoires of under 850 subjects by immunosequencing and related them to cytomegalovirus serostatus. Along with the roughly 670-subject first cohort, a separate validation cohort of 120 different subjects was used. High-throughput TCR immunosequencing, statistical association of individual TCRs with disease status, and machine learning were combined to predict cytomegalovirus infection status. To study patterns of TCR occurrence, a later analysis re-analyzed previously published TCR beta repertoires from 666 donors and added high-resolution HLA genotyping. The later analysis used no new phenotypic data to find candidate immune exposures, relying instead on TCR beta sequences and their occurrence across donors. An earlier analysis of around 640 of the donors used high-throughput TCR beta sequencing to judge whether each TCR beta V gene segment behaved as functional or pseudogenic. Donor age, sex, ethnicity and CMV serostatus were compiled together with the repertoire data. A later genetic analysis took genome-wide SNP genotypes for about three fifths of the 666 donors and used that subset as a discovery cohort. Every discovery cohort repertoire had been produced on one sequencing platform. HLA typing included class I and class II loci at four-digit resolution. Typing coverage varied by locus: about 620-630 donors for A, B, C, DRB1 and DQB1; more than 500 for DQA1; 606 for DPA1; 450 to 480 for DPB1. Several DR-DQ haplotypes were treated as single units for association and clustering because of strong linkage in the cohort. Among about 400 genotyped donors of the cohort, an average of approximately 220,000 unique TCR beta nucleotide sequences was sequenced per donor, of which 15% to 20% were non-productive. Study-wide conclusions, independent of this receptor: Assigning TCR associations to individual alleles was difficult when HLA alleles, especially DR and DQ, strongly co-occurred. Most TCR sequences were seen in very few donors, while some public TCRs were found in many individuals. An earlier analysis of roughly 570 of the donors showed that most TCR beta V segments appeared in productive rearrangements either about 90% or about 30% of the time, which broadly matched IMGT annotations. A later genetic analysis reported fewer N-insertions in productive TCRs among donors in an Asian-associated ancestry cluster than the approximately 700-donor mean. A later analysis reported that several top co-occurrence clusters appeared linked to parvovirus B19, influenza, CMV and Epstein-Barr virus. In a later analysis, most CMV-associated TCR beta chains were found to appear HLA-restricted, with HLA associations seemingly driven largely by CMV exposure. In a later genetic analysis, a missense DCLRE1C variant was associated with V-gene and J-gene trimming of TCR beta chains, and the association was replicated in an independent cohort. A further reported finding was that TCR beta sequences accurately predicted the HLA-A and HLA-B alleles for most subjects in the first cohort. Because HLA typing was unavailable for some donors at each locus, only the typed subset was used in association tests. A group of highly shared sequence variants was considered likely to be a technical artifact of the sequencing pipeline. Specific HLA alleles were associated with 15,000 to 20,000 TCR beta sequences at a false discovery rate of 0.05 in a later analysis. The classifier was reported to diagnose cytomegalovirus status with high specificity and sensitivity in both the original and validation cohorts. A few of the identified cytomegalovirus-associated TCR beta chains were confirmed in vitro to be specific for cytomegalovirus antigens. It was suggested by the authors that the approach could potentially be generalized to other disease states and immunological phenotypes. Correlated functional status among segregating V segments might be attributable to linkage disequilibrium, but an unknown experimental factor could not be ruled out. In a later analysis, the rate of TCR association differed among HLA loci, with DRB1 alleles having the most associated TCRs and HLA-C alleles having the fewest. Immune exposure information for the cohort was limited to CMV serostatus. The study gave a list of about 150 TCR beta chains associated with cytomegalovirus. In a later analysis, HLA-associated TCR beta chains showed more clonal expansion and lower generation probabilities than non-associated chains that were equally common. The cohort was sequenced for TCR beta chains only, and without alpha or paired-chain data the features that could be detected were limited. Fewer than 20 rarely observed V segments, including chromosome 9 orphons, were excluded from the earlier analysis of approximately 500 of the donors because counts were too low. The presence/absence analyses assumed that sequencing depth was roughly uniform across donors, and that assumption may not be true.

Preparation of the library involved the immunoSEQ multiplex PCR assay. For the multiplex PCR, a mixture combining 60 forward primers for TCR Vbeta segments and 13 reverse primers for TCR Jbeta segments was used. A multiplex PCR assay on genomic DNA amplified the CDR3 region of rearranged TCR beta genes. On the Illumina HiSeq System, the amplified TCR beta libraries were sequenced as 87-base-pair reads. The study's own analysis went as follows. In a later analysis, about 80 million unique TCR beta chains were counted across the 500 to 850 repertoires, and around 11 million of these chains were shared by at least two donors. Raw reads were error-corrected and collapsed into unique sequences by a nearest-neighbor algorithm in which closely related sequences were merged to remove PCR and sequencing errors. To assign V, D and J gene segments, CDR3 sequences were aligned to IMGT reference sequences. Each retained sequence needed at least a six-nucleotide match to both a V gene segment and a J gene segment. Rearrangements were called productive when the CDR3 lacked stop codons and stayed in frame with V and J; all others were non-productive. CDR3 was defined by IMGT convention, running from the second conserved V-encoded cysteine to the conserved J-encoded phenylalanine. The earlier analysis of approximately 500 of the donors excluded sequences that lacked an unambiguous match to a single V gene segment. In an earlier analysis of a few hundred of the donors, a V segment was called functional when productive rearrangements were above 56.7%, and segregating when the standard deviation between donors exceeded 5%. A statistical classification framework was developed to diagnose cytomegalovirus status using the catalog of TCR beta chain sequences. V and J gene assignment, in a later analysis, came from comparing TCR nucleotide sequences with IMGT/GENE-DB human TR gene sequences. A later analysis assigned CDR3 sequences and most-parsimonious VDJ recombination scenarios with the TCRdist pipeline. In a later analysis, each TCR beta chain was defined by its CDR3 amino acid sequence together with its V-gene family, and reads lacking a unique V-gene family were excluded. To address suspected cross-contamination and a sequencing artifact, a later analysis removed some 620 highly shared, low-generation-probability nucleotide sequences. In a later analysis, a clonal expansion index for each public chain was calculated from normalized within-repertoire ranks of inferred template counts. A later analysis computed generation probabilities with a VDJ recombination model fitted to out-of-frame rearrangements, and checked the results against IGoR. Hypergeometric tests were used in a later analysis to score TCR-TCR, TCR-HLA and TCR-CMV co-occurrence, with a repertoire-size bias correction applied to the TCR pairs. False discovery rates were estimated in a later analysis by permuting HLA or CMV assignments 20 times. In a later analysis, co-occurring TCRs were grouped using DBSCAN, with TCRdist sequence similarity added in when clustering inside HLA-allele-positive subsets. Co-occurrence clustering excluded repertoires with fewer than 30,000 or more than 120,000 public chains, plus five with anomalous nucleotide sharing. Here the immuneACCESS table is served through TCRdb, limited to in-frame sequences with V and J called. Missing clones are a known gap in these copies; in checked studies unresolved V genes cover under half, and the rest lacks a known reason. V, J and clone size are taken as reported in that table, and D and trimming were inferred from the DNA itself. For this sample there are over 150,000 clones; under 80% appear just once. Together, the top ten hold more than 4.5% of the sample.

The cohort comprised fewer than 750 healthy bone marrow donors. All cohort members were sampled while nominally healthy, although unrecorded immune exposures were likely present. The donor was CMV seropositive and was included in the group of 300 or so seropositive cohort members. A peripheral blood sample was provided by each donor, and peripheral blood mononuclear cells were used for TCR beta sequencing. The Qiagen DNeasy Blood Extraction Kit was used to extract genomic DNA from the blood cell samples. Sequencing used PBMCs. This TCR came from a man between 25 and 39 years old in good health and CMV-seropositive.

Here is the DNA: TGTGCCAGCAGTTTATCGAGGCAGCCCCAGCATTTT. The resulting protein is CASSLSRQPQHF. This chain joins TRBV28 to TRBJ1-5, with no confident D gene call. V gives up 1 base and J gives up 7 bases, and the segment between their germline ends measures 5 bases. The CDR3 covers 12 residues, taking in both the cysteine and the phenylalanine. Only the CDR3 DNA is retained, 36 bases long and in frame from the first base. Taken from the germline V gene, the CDR1 and CDR2 loops are MDHEN and SYDVKM.